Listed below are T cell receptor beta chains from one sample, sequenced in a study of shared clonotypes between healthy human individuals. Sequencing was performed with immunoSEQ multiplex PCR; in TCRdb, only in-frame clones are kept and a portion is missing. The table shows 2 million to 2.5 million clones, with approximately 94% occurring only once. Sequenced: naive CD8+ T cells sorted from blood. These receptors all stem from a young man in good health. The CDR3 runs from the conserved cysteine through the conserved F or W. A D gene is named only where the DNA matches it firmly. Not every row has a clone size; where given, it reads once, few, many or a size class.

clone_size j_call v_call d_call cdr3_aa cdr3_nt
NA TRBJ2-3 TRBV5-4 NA CAASRRAEDTQYF TGTGCCGCCTCGAGGAGGGCAGAAGATACGCAGTATTTT
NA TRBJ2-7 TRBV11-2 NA CASSLVGGYYEQYF TGTGCCAGCAGCTTAGTTGGCGGCTACTACGAGCAGTACTTC
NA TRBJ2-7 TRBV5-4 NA CASSLAEDYEQYF TGTGCCAGCAGCTTGGCAGAAGATTACGAGCAGTACTTC
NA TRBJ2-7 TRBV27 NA CASSLSTGVEQYF TGTGCCAGCAGTTTATCGACCGGGGTCGAGCAGTACTTC
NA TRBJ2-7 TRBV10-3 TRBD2 CASSTPPGTSGTEQYF TGTGCCAGCAGTACCCCCCCCGGGACTAGCGGGACCGAGCAGTACTTC
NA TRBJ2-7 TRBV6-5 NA CASSPSGEAEQYF TGTGCCAGCAGCCCGTCAGGGGAAGCCGAGCAGTACTTC
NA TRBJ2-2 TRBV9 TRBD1 CASSASRTGATPGELFF TGTGCCAGCAGCGCCTCAAGGACAGGGGCTACCCCCGGGGAGCTGTTTTTT
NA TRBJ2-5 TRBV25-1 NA CASSEYSSGVEETQYF TGTGCCAGCAGTGAATATTCCTCCGGGGTCGAAGAGACCCAGTACTTC
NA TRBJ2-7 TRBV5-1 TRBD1 CASSGQGDEQYF TGCGCCAGCAGTGGACAGGGGGACGAGCAGTACTTC
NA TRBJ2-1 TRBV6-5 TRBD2 CASTIAGLAGNEQFF TGTGCCAGCACCATTGCGGGACTAGCTGGAAATGAGCAGTTCTTC
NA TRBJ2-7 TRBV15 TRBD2 CATSIHGTSGTGYEQYF TGTGCCACCAGCATTCACGGGACTAGCGGGACTGGTTACGAGCAGTACTTC
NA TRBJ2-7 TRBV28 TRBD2 CASSSGDNEQYF TGTGCCAGCTCTAGCGGGGATAACGAGCAGTACTTC
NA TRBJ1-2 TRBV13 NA CASSLGLSPTADNYGYTF TGTGCCAGCAGCTTAGGCCTCTCCCCGACAGCCGATAACTATGGCTACACCTTC
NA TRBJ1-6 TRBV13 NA CASSYHEEDSPLHF TGTGCCAGCAGCTACCATGAGGAGGATTCACCCCTCCACTTT
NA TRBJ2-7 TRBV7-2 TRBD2 CASSLVPSGISYEQYF TGTGCCAGCAGCTTAGTTCCTAGCGGGATCTCCTACGAGCAGTACTTC
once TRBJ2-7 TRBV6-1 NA CASSEEYAGPYEQYF TGTGCCAGCAGTGAAGAATACGCGGGGCCCTACGAGCAGTACTTC
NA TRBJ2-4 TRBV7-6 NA CASSWGQGAYF NA
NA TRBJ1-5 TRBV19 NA CASSIGVNSNQPQHF TGTGCCAGTAGTATAGGCGTCAATAGCAATCAGCCCCAGCATTTT
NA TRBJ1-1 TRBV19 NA CASSIGYGTEAFF TGTGCCAGTAGTATTGGGTATGGCACTGAAGCTTTCTTT